This TCR beta chain stems from a study of cytomegalovirus exposure and HLA in healthy donors. Broader study findings: The study carried out a later analysis of TCR beta sequences. It associated roughly 17,000 of them with specific HLA alleles at a false discovery rate of 0.05. Certain sequence variants were highly shared and formed a cluster, and this cluster was likely a sequencing artifact.

From germline, CDR1 is SNHLY and CDR2 FYNNEI. V lost 7 bases, J lost 5 bases, and 13 bases stayed unmatched. The CDR3 sequence is 15 residues long. Amplification used 60 Vbeta primers and 13 Jbeta primers. The assay was immunoSEQ multiplex PCR, and TCRdb's table has in-frame clones only and misses some. The sample holds 74,000 or so clones, 77% seen once. With regard to this clone: Its antigen remains unknown.

The chain carries TRBV2 and TRBJ1-2, with 7 bases aligning to TRBD1. Sequences were obtained from PBMCs. The receptor was isolated from a man aged 45-65 years in good health and CMV-seropositive. CDR3 amino acids: CASKLGGSSLYGYTF. For the CDR3, the DNA is TGTGCCAGCAAGTTAGGGGGCTCTTCGCTATATGGCTACACCTTC.